This T cell receptor (beta chain) is from a study of blood T cell repertoires in COVID-19. Study as a whole: PBMCs, B-cell-depleted T cells, or T cells were the source of the cDNA or gDNA that made up the material.

Germline V CDR1 and CDR2: SGHDT, YYEEEE. This CDR3 is built from 14 residues. The V end lost 0 bases, the J end lost 7 bases, and 11 bases lay between the germline ends. The method was immunoSEQ multiplex PCR; TCRdb's version includes in-frame clones alone and lacks a portion of them. This table has some 100,000 clones, around 86% appearing once. The sequence came from a man aged 50 to 59 with acute or convalescent COVID-19. V and J are TRBV5-6 and TRBJ2-4, with D maybe TRBD2 (6 bases). Source material: peripheral blood. CDR3 residues: CASSLGLEGNIQYF. For the CDR3, the DNA is TGTGCCAGCAGCTTGGGTCTGGAGGGGAACATTCAGTACTTC.